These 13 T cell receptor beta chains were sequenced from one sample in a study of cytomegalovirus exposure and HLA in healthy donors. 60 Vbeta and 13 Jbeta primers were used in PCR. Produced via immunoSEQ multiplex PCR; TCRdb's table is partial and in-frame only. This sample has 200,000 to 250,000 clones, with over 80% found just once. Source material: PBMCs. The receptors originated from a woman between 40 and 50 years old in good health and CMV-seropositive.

CDR3 in amino acids: CASSPDRVKRNTIYF. In DNA, the CDR3 is TGTGCCAGCAGTCCAGACAGGGTAAAAAGAAACACCATATATTTT. The chain couples TRBV6-5 to TRBJ1-3, with TRBD1 identical over 7 bases. V lost 5 bases and J lost 5; bases outside the gene matches: 9. Germline lookup yields CDR1 MNHEY and CDR2 SVGAGI. The CDR3 is 15 residues long.

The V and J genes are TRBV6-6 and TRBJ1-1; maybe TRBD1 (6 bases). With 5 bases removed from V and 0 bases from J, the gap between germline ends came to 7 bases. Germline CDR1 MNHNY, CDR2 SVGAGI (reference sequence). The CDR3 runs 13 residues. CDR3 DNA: TGTGCCAGCAGTACAGGGTTGAACACTGAAGCTTTCTTT. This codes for CASSTGLNTEAFF.

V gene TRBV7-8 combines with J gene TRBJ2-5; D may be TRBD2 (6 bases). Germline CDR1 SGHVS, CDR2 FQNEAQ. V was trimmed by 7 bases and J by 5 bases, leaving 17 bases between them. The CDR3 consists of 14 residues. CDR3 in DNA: TGTGCCAGCATTCTAGGCGGGACCGGGGAGACCCAGTACTTC. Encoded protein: CASILGGTGETQYF.

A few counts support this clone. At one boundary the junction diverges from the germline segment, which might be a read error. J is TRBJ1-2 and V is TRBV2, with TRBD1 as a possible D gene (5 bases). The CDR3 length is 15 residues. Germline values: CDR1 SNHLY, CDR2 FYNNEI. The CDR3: CTSTMISTANYGYTF. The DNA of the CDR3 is TGTACCAGCACTATGATTTCGACAGCTAACTATGGCTACACCTTC.

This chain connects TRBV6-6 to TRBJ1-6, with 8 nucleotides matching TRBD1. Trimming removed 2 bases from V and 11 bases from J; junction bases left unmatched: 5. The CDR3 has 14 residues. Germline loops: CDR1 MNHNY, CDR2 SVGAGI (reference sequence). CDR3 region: CASSYDRGSAPLHF. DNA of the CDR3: TGTGCCAGCAGTTACGACAGGGGAAGTGCACCCCTCCACTTT.

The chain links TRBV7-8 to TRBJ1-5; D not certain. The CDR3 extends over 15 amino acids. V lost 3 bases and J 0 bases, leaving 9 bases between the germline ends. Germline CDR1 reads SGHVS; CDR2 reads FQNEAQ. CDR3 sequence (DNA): TGTGCCAGCAGCTTCAACAGTTATAGCAATCAGCCCCAGCATTTT. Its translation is CASSFNSYSNQPQHF. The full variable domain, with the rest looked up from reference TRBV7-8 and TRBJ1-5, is GAGVSQSPRYKVAKRGQDVALRCDPISGHVSLFWYQQALGQGPEFLTYFQNEAQLDKSGLPSDRFFAERPEGSVSTLKIQRTQQEDSAVYLCASSFNSYSNQPQHFGDGTRLSIL.

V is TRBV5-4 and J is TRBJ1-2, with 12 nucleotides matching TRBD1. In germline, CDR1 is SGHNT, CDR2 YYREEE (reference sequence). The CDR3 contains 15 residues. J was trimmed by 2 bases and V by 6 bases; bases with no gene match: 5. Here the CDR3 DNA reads TGTGCCAGCAAACCCGGGACAGGGGGCAACTATGGCTACACCTTC. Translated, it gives CASKPGTGGNYGYTF.

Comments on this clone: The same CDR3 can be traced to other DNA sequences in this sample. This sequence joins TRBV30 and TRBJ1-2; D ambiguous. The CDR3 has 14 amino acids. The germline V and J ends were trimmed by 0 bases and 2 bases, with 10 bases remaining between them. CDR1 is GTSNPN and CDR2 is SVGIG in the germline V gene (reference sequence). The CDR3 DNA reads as TGTGCCTGGAGTGTACTGGGCAGGAACTATGGCTACACCTTC. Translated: CAWSVLGRNYGYTF.

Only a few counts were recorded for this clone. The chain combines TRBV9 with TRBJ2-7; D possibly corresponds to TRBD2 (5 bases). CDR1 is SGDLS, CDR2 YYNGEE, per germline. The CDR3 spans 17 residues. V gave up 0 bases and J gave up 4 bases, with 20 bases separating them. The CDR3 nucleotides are TGTGCCAGCAGCGTAGGCCATAGAAGAGGGCTTGGGTACGAGCAGTACTTC. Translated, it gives CASSVGHRRGLGYEQYF.

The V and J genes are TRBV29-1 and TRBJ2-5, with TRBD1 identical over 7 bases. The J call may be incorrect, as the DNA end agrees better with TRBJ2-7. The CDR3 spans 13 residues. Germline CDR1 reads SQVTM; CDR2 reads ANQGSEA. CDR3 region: CSIAGTAAYEQYF. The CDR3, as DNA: TGCAGCATCGCCGGGACAGCAGCCTACGAGCAGTACTTC.

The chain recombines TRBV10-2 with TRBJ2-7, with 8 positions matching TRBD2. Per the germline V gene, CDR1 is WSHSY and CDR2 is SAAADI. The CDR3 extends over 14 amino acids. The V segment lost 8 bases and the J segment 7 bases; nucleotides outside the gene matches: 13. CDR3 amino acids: CASSGGLGLREQYF. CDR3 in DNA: TGCGCCAGCTCGGGGGGACTAGGCCTTAGGGAGCAGTACTTC.

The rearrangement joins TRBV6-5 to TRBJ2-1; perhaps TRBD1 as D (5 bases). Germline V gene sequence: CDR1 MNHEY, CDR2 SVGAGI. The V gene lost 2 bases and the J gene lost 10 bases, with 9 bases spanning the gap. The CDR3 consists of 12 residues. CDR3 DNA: TGTGCCAGCAGTTACCGAAGGGGCGAGCAGTTCTTC. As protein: CASSYRRGEQFF.

The CDR3 DNA sequence: TGTGCCAGCAGCTTTTCCGACAGGGTCACCGGGGAGCTGTTTTTT. Protein sequence: CASSFSDRVTGELFF. The genes are TRBV6-5 and TRBJ2-2; 7 bases are a match to TRBD1. Trimming removed 6 bases from V and 4 bases from J; junction bases left unmatched: 8. Germline CDR1 MNHEY, CDR2 SVGAGI. The length of the CDR3 is 15 residues.